These T cell receptor beta chains were read from a single sample in a study of T cell responses to AZD1222 COVID-19 vaccine. Method: immunoSEQ multiplex PCR; TCRdb's copy keeps in-frame clones and lacks some. The sample lists more than 95,000 clones, 80% to 90% seen once, with roughly 3.9% in the top ten. This specimen consisted of peripheral blood, obtained on day 0 of MenACWY control vaccination. These receptors all come from an adult in good health. Each CDR3 is given with its conserved first and last residue. A D gene is named only where the DNA matches it firmly. Some rows mark clone size as missing; the rest say once, few, many or name a class of expanded clone.

CDR3 protein,CDR3 DNA,J gene,D gene,V gene,clone size
CASSFGRGRGIEAFF,TGTGCCAGCAGTTTCGGCAGGGGGCGCGGGATTGAAGCTTTCTTT,TRBJ1-1,TRBD1,TRBV28,NA
CASSPGTGGYLGNTEAFF,TGTGCCAGCAGTCCCGGGACAGGGGGCTATTTAGGGAACACTGAAGCTTTCTTT,TRBJ1-1,TRBD1,TRBV6-6,NA
CASSLRTGGTGELFF,TGCGCCAGCAGCCTCAGGACAGGGGGAACCGGGGAGCTGTTTTTT,TRBJ2-2,TRBD1,TRBV5-1,NA
CASSPRGAANEKLFF,TGCGCCAGCAGCCCGCGCGGGGCCGCTAATGAAAAACTGTTTTTT,TRBJ1-4,NA,TRBV4-1,NA
CASSLGHRYEQYF,TGTGCCAGCAGTTTAGGCCACCGCTACGAGCAGTACTTC,TRBJ2-7,NA,TRBV28,NA
CASSLASQGVSSPLHF,TGTGCCAGCAGCTTAGCTAGTCAGGGTGTGAGTTCACCCCTCCACTTT,TRBJ1-6,NA,TRBV7-2,NA
CASSLLSASSYEQYF,TGTGCCAGCAGTTTATTGTCAGCAAGTTCCTACGAGCAGTACTTC,TRBJ2-7,NA,TRBV28,NA
CASSPRTGTNEKLFF,TGTGCCAGCTCACCACGGACAGGAACTAATGAAAAACTGTTTTTT,TRBJ1-4,TRBD1,TRBV18,NA
CASSSLLGGMNTEAFF,TGTGCCAGCAGCTCCCTCCTGGGGGGAATGAACACTGAAGCTTTCTTT,TRBJ1-1,NA,TRBV28,NA
CASSIFPDQLRHGYTF,TGTGCCAGTAGTATTTTTCCCGACCAGCTCAGGCATGGCTACACCTTC,TRBJ1-2,NA,TRBV19,NA
CASSQVATRLAPLHF,TGCGCCAGCAGCCAAGTAGCGACTCGACTGGCACCCCTCCACTTT,TRBJ1-6,NA,TRBV4-1,NA
CASSQEFRVRANGYTF,TGTGCCAGCAGCCAAGAATTTAGGGTCCGGGCCAATGGCTACACCTTC,TRBJ1-2,NA,TRBV3-1/TRBV3-2,NA
CASSPPSREKLFF,TGTGCCAGCTCACCACCCTCAAGAGAAAAACTGTTTTTT,TRBJ1-4,NA,TRBV18,NA
CASSRQGASYNEQFF,TGTGCCAGCAGCCGACAGGGTGCCTCCTACAATGAGCAGTTCTTC,TRBJ2-1,TRBD1,TRBV2,NA
CASSTPGRGTEAFF,TGTGCCAGCAGCACCCCAGGGCGCGGCACTGAAGCTTTCTTT,TRBJ1-1,NA,TRBV6-2/TRBV6-3,NA
CASSLRGAQPQHF,TGTGCCAGCAGCTTAAGAGGGGCCCAGCCCCAGCATTTT,TRBJ1-5,NA,TRBV7-2,NA
CASTLEGASSYEQYF,TGTGCCAGCACCTTGGAGGGGGCCAGTTCCTACGAGCAGTACTTC,TRBJ2-7,NA,TRBV11-2,NA
CASSARQGSGNTIYF,TGTGCCAGCAGCGCCCGACAGGGCTCTGGAAACACCATATATTTT,TRBJ1-3,TRBD1,TRBV9,NA
CASNQRGAGTEAFF,TGTGCCAGCAACCAGCGGGGGGCGGGAACTGAAGCTTTCTTT,TRBJ1-1,NA,TRBV28,NA
CASSYSASGVGDTQYF,TGTGCCAGCAGTTACTCCGCTAGCGGGGTCGGAGATACGCAGTATTTT,TRBJ2-3,TRBD2,TRBV6-5,NA
CASSQDYWTGYSSGANVLTF,TGTGCCAGCAGCCAAGATTATTGGACAGGTTATTCCTCTGGGGCCAACGTCCTGACTTTC,TRBJ2-6,TRBD1,TRBV14,NA
CASTAQVGSGYTF,TGTGCCAGCACCGCTCAGGTTGGATCTGGCTACACCTTC,TRBJ1-2,NA,TRBV7-9,NA
CASSYDRESEKLFF,TGTGCCAGCAGTTATGACAGGGAGAGTGAAAAACTGTTTTTT,TRBJ1-4,TRBD1,TRBV6-5,NA
CASSLRPGPYNEQFF,TGTGCCAGCAGCTTAAGGCCAGGCCCTTACAATGAGCAGTTCTTC,TRBJ2-1,NA,TRBV7-2,NA
CATSRPVGQGSDGYTF,TGTGCCACCAGCAGGCCAGTCGGGCAGGGGTCGGATGGCTACACCTTC,TRBJ1-2,NA,TRBV15,NA
CASRSTGGLMNTEAFF,TGTGCCAGCAGGTCGACAGGGGGCCTGATGAACACTGAAGCTTTCTTT,TRBJ1-1,TRBD1,TRBV28,NA
CSVSGTSSSYEQYF,TGCAGCGTTTCCGGGACGTCGAGCTCCTACGAGCAGTACTTC,TRBJ2-7,NA,TRBV29-1,NA
CASSPRGGQNTEAFF,TGTGCCAGCAGCCCCCGCGGAGGCCAGAACACTGAAGCTTTCTTT,TRBJ1-1,NA,TRBV7-3,NA
CASSRTSGTGELFF,TGTGCCAGCTCGCGGACTAGCGGGACCGGGGAGCTGTTTTTT,TRBJ2-2,TRBD2,TRBV18,NA
CASLGWGHTEAFF,TGTGCCAGCTTGGGTTGGGGTCACACTGAAGCTTTCTTT,TRBJ1-1,NA,TRBV11-3,NA
CASSQVGQAYGYTF,TGCGCCAGCAGCCAAGTGGGACAGGCCTATGGCTACACCTTC,TRBJ1-2,TRBD1,TRBV4-1,NA
CATSDGVPGQGGAFF,TGTGCCACCAGTGATGGGGTCCCGGGACAGGGAGGAGCTTTCTTT,TRBJ1-1,TRBD1,TRBV24-1,NA
CASRDQEGSYEQYF,TGTGCCAGCAGGGACCAAGAGGGGTCCTACGAGCAGTACTTC,TRBJ2-7,NA,TRBV28,NA
CAISVPGKTYEQYF,TGTGCCATCAGTGTTCCAGGGAAAACCTACGAGCAGTACTTC,TRBJ2-7,NA,TRBV10-3,NA
CAISEGTSEQYF,TGTGCCATCAGTGAGGGGACTTCCGAGCAGTACTTC,TRBJ2-7,NA,TRBV10-3,NA
CASSQNLLGRTDTQYF,TGTGCCAGCAGCCAGAACCTTTTAGGACGCACAGATACGCAGTATTTT,TRBJ2-3,NA,TRBV4-2,NA
CATTGRERNTEAFF,TGTGCCACGACGGGCAGGGAGAGGAACACTGAAGCTTTCTTT,TRBJ1-1,NA,TRBV3-1/TRBV3-2,NA
CASGQITNYGYTF,TGTGCCAGCGGACAGATCACTAACTATGGCTACACCTTC,TRBJ1-2,NA,TRBV28,NA
CASSSHWSEAFF,TGTGCCAGCAGCTCCCATTGGTCTGAAGCTTTCTTT,TRBJ1-1,NA,TRBV7-9,few
CAISGQGLTGELFF,TGTGCCATCAGCGGACAGGGATTAACCGGGGAGCTGTTTTTT,TRBJ2-2,TRBD1,TRBV10-3,NA
CASSYEGRAYGYTF,TGTGCCAGCAGTTACGAGGGACGGGCCTATGGCTACACCTTC,TRBJ1-2,NA,TRBV6-5,NA
CASSSTGEGGELFF,TGTGCCAGCAGTTCAACGGGGGAGGGCGGGGAGCTGTTTTTT,TRBJ2-2,TRBD2,TRBV6-5,few
CASSRDFSYNEQFF,TGTGCCAGCAGCCGGGACTTCTCCTACAATGAGCAGTTCTTC,TRBJ2-1,NA,TRBV7-9,NA
CASSLIGGGRYGYTF,TGTGCCAGCAGCTTAATAGGAGGGGGCCGCTACGGCTACACCTTC,TRBJ1-2,TRBD1,TRBV7-3,NA
CASRGWDRGLAKNIQYF,TGCGCCAGCAGAGGATGGGACAGAGGTCTAGCCAAAAACATTCAGTACTTC,TRBJ2-4,TRBD1,TRBV4-3,once
CASIGQGHYEQYF,TGTGCCAGCATAGGACAGGGCCATTACGAGCAGTACTTC,TRBJ2-7,TRBD1,TRBV27,NA
CARCNRERAYEQYF,TGTGCCAGGTGCAACAGGGAAAGAGCCTACGAGCAGTACTTC,TRBJ2-7,NA,TRBV19,NA
CASIIPGDDFDIQYF,TGTGCCAGCATCATACCGGGGGATGATTTTGACATTCAGTACTTC,TRBJ2-4,NA,TRBV5-8,NA
CASLRARASGNTIYF,TGTGCCAGCCTCAGGGCCCGGGCCTCTGGAAACACCATATATTTT,TRBJ1-3,NA,TRBV6-5,NA
CASSELRGESETQYF,TGTGCCAGCAGTGAACTACGCGGGGAGTCGGAGACCCAGTACTTC,TRBJ2-5,NA,TRBV2,NA
CASSFDRYSNQPQHF,TGTGCCAGCAGTTTCGACAGATATAGCAATCAGCCCCAGCATTTT,TRBJ1-5,NA,TRBV28,few